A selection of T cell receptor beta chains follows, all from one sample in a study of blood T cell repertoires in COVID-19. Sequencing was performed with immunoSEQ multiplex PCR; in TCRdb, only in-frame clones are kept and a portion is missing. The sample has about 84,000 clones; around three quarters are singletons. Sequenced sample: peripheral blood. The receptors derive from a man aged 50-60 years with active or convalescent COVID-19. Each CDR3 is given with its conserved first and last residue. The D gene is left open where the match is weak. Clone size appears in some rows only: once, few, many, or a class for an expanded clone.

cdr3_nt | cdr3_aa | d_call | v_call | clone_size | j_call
TGTGCCAGCAGCCCGTCCCTGGGCGGGGGGGTGGATACGCAGTATTTT | CASSPSLGGGVDTQYF | TRBD2 | TRBV7-3 | . | TRBJ2-3
TGTGCCAGCAGCCAAGGGTCAGCGGGGGATCTCTACGAGCAGTACTTC | CASSQGSAGDLYEQYF | TRBD2 | TRBV3-1/TRBV3-2 | once | TRBJ2-7
TGTGCCAGCTCACCAAAGACAGGGGCAAATGAGCAGTTCTTC | CASSPKTGANEQFF | TRBD1 | TRBV18 | few | TRBJ2-1
TGTGCCAGCAGGTTTGCCCCTGGACAGTCTGGAAACACCATATATTTT | CASRFAPGQSGNTIYF | . | TRBV5-5 | . | TRBJ1-3
TGTGCCAGCTGGGGACAGAATAGCAATCAGCCCCAGCATTTT | CASWGQNSNQPQHF | TRBD1 | TRBV2 | . | TRBJ1-5
TGTGCCAGCAGTTTAACAGATTCCTATGGCTACACCTTC | CASSLTDSYGYTF | . | TRBV12-3/TRBV12-4 | . | TRBJ1-2
TGCAGCGGAAGACAGGGGAAGAACACTGAAGCTTTCTTT | CSGRQGKNTEAFF | TRBD1 | TRBV29-1 | few | TRBJ1-1
TGTGCCAGCAGCGCTTCGGGACAGGGGTTTGAAAAACTGTTTTTT | CASSASGQGFEKLFF | TRBD1 | TRBV2 | . | TRBJ1-4
TGTGCCAGCGGGCGGGACGGACCCCTCCACTTT | CASGRDGPLHF | . | TRBV6-4 | . | TRBJ1-6
TGTGCCAGCACTTACCGGGGTTATAGCGATGGCTACACCTTC | CASTYRGYSDGYTF | . | TRBV6-5 | . | TRBJ1-2
TGTGCCAGTAGTCCTCGACAGGGGATGACAGATACGCAGTATTTT | CASSPRQGMTDTQYF | TRBD1 | TRBV19 | . | TRBJ2-3
TGTGCCAGCAGCCTTCTGCGGGGCAGCACAGATACGCAGTATTTT | CASSLLRGSTDTQYF | . | TRBV6-5 | . | TRBJ2-3
TGTGCCAACACTAAGACAGGGCGCACCGGGGAGCTGTTTTTT | CANTKTGRTGELFF | TRBD1 | TRBV28 | few | TRBJ2-2
TGCGCCAGCAGCTTATCCCTCAAAACTAGCGGGCAAGAGACCCAGTACTTC | CASSLSLKTSGQETQYF | TRBD2 | TRBV5-1 | . | TRBJ2-5
TGCGCCAGCAGCTTCGGCGGAACAGATACGCAGTATTTT | CASSFGGTDTQYF | . | TRBV5-1 | . | TRBJ2-3
TGTGCCAGCAGTTACTCGGGGGGAGGGACTGAAGCTTTCTTT | CASSYSGGGTEAFF | . | TRBV6-2/TRBV6-3 | . | TRBJ1-1
TGTGCCAGCAGCCAAGGAGACAGGGGGGTTCCCCTCCACTTT | CASSQGDRGVPLHF | TRBD1 | TRBV3-1/TRBV3-2 | . | TRBJ1-6
TGTGCCATCGGTAGCGAGGAAGAGACCCAGTACTTC | CAIGSEEETQYF | . | TRBV10-3 | . | TRBJ2-5
TGTGCCAGCAGCTTAGAGCGGGGCGGCTATGGCTACACCTTC | CASSLERGGYGYTF | . | TRBV11-2 | few | TRBJ1-2
TGTGCCAGCAGCTTGGGAGGTAGCGGGGGCTATTTCTCCTACAATGAGCAGTTCTTC | CASSLGGSGGYFSYNEQFF | TRBD2 | TRBV5-6 | . | TRBJ2-1
TGTGCCAGCAGCTTAGGTGTGAGCTCTGGAAACACCATATATTTT | CASSLGVSSGNTIYF | . | TRBV11-2 | . | TRBJ1-3
TGTGCCAGCAGTCCATCCGGGACAGGGGTCGGCTACACCTTC | CASSPSGTGVGYTF | TRBD1 | TRBV6-1 | few | TRBJ1-2
TGTGCCAGCGTGAGGCCCTCAGGGGTCTACGAGCAGTACTTC | CASVRPSGVYEQYF | . | TRBV2 | . | TRBJ2-7
TGTGCCAGCAGCTTGTCGAACCCAGAAAACAATGAGCAGTTCTTC | CASSLSNPENNEQFF | . | TRBV11-3 | . | TRBJ2-1
TGTGCCAGCATCCCCGGGGCAGGGGGGTCAGATACGCAGTATTTT | CASIPGAGGSDTQYF | . | TRBV5-6 | . | TRBJ2-3
TGCAGCGTTAGGACTAGCGGTTTATTCAATGAGCAGTTCTTC | CSVRTSGLFNEQFF | TRBD2 | TRBV29-1 | . | TRBJ2-1
TGCACCAGCAGCCAAAGCCCCCCAGGCCCTCCTGGAAACACCATATATTTT | CTSSQSPPGPPGNTIYF | . | TRBV1 | . | TRBJ1-3
TGTGCCAGCAGTTCTCAATGGACAGTCCGGGACCAGGCCAAAAACATTCAGTACTTC | CASSSQWTVRDQAKNIQYF | . | TRBV27 | few | TRBJ2-4